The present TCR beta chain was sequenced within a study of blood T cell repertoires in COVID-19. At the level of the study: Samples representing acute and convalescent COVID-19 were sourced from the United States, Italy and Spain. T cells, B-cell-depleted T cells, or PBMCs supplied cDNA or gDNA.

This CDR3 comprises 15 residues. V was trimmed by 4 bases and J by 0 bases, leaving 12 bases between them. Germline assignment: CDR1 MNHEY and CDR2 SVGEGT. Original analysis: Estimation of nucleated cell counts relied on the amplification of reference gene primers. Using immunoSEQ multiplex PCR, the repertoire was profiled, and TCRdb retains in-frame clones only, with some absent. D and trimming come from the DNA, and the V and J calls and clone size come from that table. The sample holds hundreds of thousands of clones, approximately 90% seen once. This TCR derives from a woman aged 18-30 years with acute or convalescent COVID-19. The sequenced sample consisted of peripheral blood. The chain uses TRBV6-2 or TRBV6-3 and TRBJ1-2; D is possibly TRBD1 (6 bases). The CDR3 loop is CASSSSDSANYGYTF. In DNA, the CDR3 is TGTGCCAGCAGTTCCTCGGACAGCGCTAACTATGGCTACACCTTC.